This TCR beta chain was sequenced for a study of Ad26.COV2.S vaccination and SARS-CoV-2 variants. Study-wide background: Vaccine-arm donor from the placebo-controlled COV1001 Ad26.COV2.S trial. Once or twice, 56 days apart, Ad26.COV2.S was delivered intramuscularly.

Findings of the study overall: Those who received the vaccine showed greater spike-specific TCR breadth than those given placebo.

Clones were sequenced by immunoSEQ multiplex PCR, and TCRdb holds only the in-frame ones, with some missing. This sample yields 400,000 to 500,000 clones, of which roughly 90% are seen a single time; roughly 4% belongs to the top ten. The treatment: some 20 received Ad26.COV2.S at low or high dose, single or two shots; about 5 received placebo; per-sample allocation not given. Sampling took place 63 days after the first vaccine or placebo injection. Note on this clone: Its target is not known.

V was pared by 4 bases and J by 7 bases, with 15 bases between. Germline CDR1 is SGDLS and CDR2 is YYNGEE. There are 15 residues in the CDR3. This sequence was found in a person between 18 and 65 years old who received the Ad26.COV2.S COVID-19 vaccine or a placebo. The input for sequencing was peripheral blood, taken in a trial of Ad26.COV2.S vaccine versus placebo. J is TRBJ1-6 and V is TRBV9, with a possible D match to TRBD1 (6 bases). The CDR3 sequence: CASSTQQGSNSPLHF. In nucleotides, the CDR3 is TGTGCCAGCAGCACCCAACAGGGATCCAATTCACCCCTCCACTTT. The variable domain in full, with the rest retrieved from reference TRBV9 and TRBJ1-6, is DSGVTQTPKHLITATGQRVTLRCSPRSGDLSVYWYQQSLDQGLQFLIQYYNGEERAKGNILERFSAQQFPDLHSELNLSSLELGDSALYFCASSTQQGSNSPLHFGNGTRLTVT.